The next 30 T cell receptor beta chains were all read from a single sample in a study of cytomegalovirus exposure and HLA in healthy donors. PCR was performed using 60 Vbeta and 13 Jbeta primers. Generated by immunoSEQ multiplex PCR, the TCRdb table keeps only in-frame clones and is missing some. The sample carries under 200,000 clones, 65% to 85% recorded once. The sequenced sample consisted of PBMCs. Receptor source: a woman aged 40 to 50 in good health and CMV-seropositive.

The rearrangement uses TRBV18 and TRBJ2-1; no definite D call. The germline V gene has CDR1 KGHSH and CDR2 LQKENI. CDR3 size: 15 residues. Between the trimmed V and J ends, which lost 2 bases and 0 bases, there was a span of 8 bases. The CDR3, as DNA: TGTGCCAGCTCACCATTGACGGGCTCCTACAATGAGCAGTTCTTC. Residues: CASSPLTGSYNEQFF. The entire variable domain, with the rest obtained from reference TRBV18 and TRBJ2-1, is as follows: NAGVMQNPRHLVRRRGQEARLRCSPMKGHSHVYWYRQLPEEGLKFMVYLQKENIIDESGMPKERFSAEFPKEGPSILRIQQVVRGDSAAYFCASSPLTGSYNEQFFGPGTRLTVL.

This sequence joins TRBV4-3 and TRBJ2-7; 9 bases map to TRBD2. There are 16 residues in the CDR3. The germline CDR1 and CDR2 sequences are LGHNA and YSLEER. Losses at the gene ends were 0 bases for V and 3 bases for J; bases not matched to a gene: 6. CDR3 DNA sequence: TGCGCCAGCAGCCAAGATGGGACTAGCTACTACTACGAGCAGTACTTC. This translates into CASSQDGTSYYYEQYF.

This clone was seen more than once but under ten times. The chain employs TRBV5-6 and TRBJ2-5; 9 bases align to TRBD1. Germline CDR1 and CDR2: SGHDT and YYEEEE. The CDR3 extends over 14 amino acids. V was pared by 6 bases and J by 4 bases, with 7 bases of the junction left unmatched. The CDR3 spells CASNEGTGRETQYF. CDR3 DNA sequence: TGTGCCAGCAACGAGGGGACAGGGCGAGAGACCCAGTACTTC.

The gene calls are TRBV5-1 and TRBJ2-1; 10 bases fit TRBD2. The germline V gene encodes CDR1 SGHRS and CDR2 YFSETQ. CDR3 length equals 18 residues. Losses at the gene ends were 4 bases for V and 2 bases for J; bases not matched to a gene: 12. CDR3 DNA sequence: TGCGCCAGCAGCCCAGCGCCTAGCGGGGGAAGGACCTACAATGAGCAGTTCTTC. It encodes CASSPAPSGGRTYNEQFF.

This clone was found a few times. The genes are TRBV19 and TRBJ2-5; no clear D gene. The J call may be wrong; the DNA end is better matched by TRBJ2-7. In germline, CDR1 is LNHDA, CDR2 SQIVND (reference sequence). This CDR3 is built from 12 residues. Written as DNA, the CDR3 is TGTGCCAGTAGTACCTCCCAGGCCGAGCAGTACTTC. Translating it yields CASSTSQAEQYF.

There are a few counts of this clone. The V call is TRBV15, the J call TRBJ1-2; D unresolved. V lost 0 bases, J lost 7 bases, and 12 bases lay in between. The germline gives CDR1 LNHNV, CDR2 YYDKDF (reference sequence). This CDR3 is 14 amino acids long. The CDR3 sequence: CATSRDQIKRGYTF. The CDR3 DNA follows: TGTGCCACCAGCAGAGATCAGATTAAGCGTGGCTACACCTTC.

The CDR3 here is CASSLESGGLYEQYF. The CDR3, as DNA: TGTGCCAGCAGCCTCGAAAGCGGGGGCCTCTACGAGCAGTACTTC. J is TRBJ2-5 and V is TRBV7-2; 8 bases match TRBD2. The DNA end lines up better with TRBJ2-7; the J call may be wrong. The length of the CDR3 is 15 residues. Germline CDR1 reads SGHTA; CDR2 reads FQGNSA.

The chain joins TRBV18 to TRBJ1-1; maybe TRBD1 (5 bases). This CDR3 comprises 16 residues. Germline lookup yields CDR1 KGHSH and CDR2 LQKENI. V gave up 3 bases and J gave up 2 bases, with 16 bases separating them. This chain's CDR3 is CASSPPGGRANTEAFF. The CDR3 nucleotides read TGTGCCAGCTCACCGCCCGGCGGCAGGGCCAACACTGAAGCTTTCTTT. Looking up the rest from reference TRBV18 and TRBJ1-1 gives the full variable domain: NAGVMQNPRHLVRRRGQEARLRCSPMKGHSHVYWYRQLPEEGLKFMVYLQKENIIDESGMPKERFSAEFPKEGPSILRIQQVVRGDSAAYFCASSPPGGRANTEAFFGQGTRLTVV.

The chain combines TRBV11-2 with TRBJ2-5; 13 positions match TRBD2. This CDR3 has 15 residues. The trim removed 6 bases at V and 4 bases at J, leaving 5 bases unmatched. From germline, CDR1 is SGHAT and CDR2 FQNNGV. CDR3 sequence (DNA): TGTGCCAGCAGTAGGACTAGCGGGAGTATAGAGACCCAGTACTTC. It specifies CASSRTSGSIETQYF.

This clone turned up a few times. The chain recombines TRBV7-9 with TRBJ2-2; 7 nucleotides agree with TRBD1. The length of the CDR3 is 14 residues. The germline gives CDR1 SEHNR, CDR2 FQNEAQ (reference sequence). J lost 4 bases, V lost 5 bases, and 4 bases had no gene match. This CDR3 reads CASSRGQSTGELFF. The CDR3 DNA sequence: TGTGCCAGCAGCCGGGGACAGTCCACCGGGGAGCTGTTTTTT. The full variable domain, with the rest looked up from reference TRBV7-9 and TRBJ2-2, is DTGVSQNPRHKITKRGQNVTFRCDPISEHNRLYWYRQTLGQGPEFLTYFQNEAQLEKSRLLSDRFSAERPKGSFSTLEIQRTEQGDSAMYLCASSRGQSTGELFFGEGSRLTVL.

The rearrangement joins TRBV7-2 to TRBJ1-3; possibly TRBD1 for D (5 bases). V dropped 0 bases and J dropped 2 bases, with 11 bases sitting between them. Germline V gene data show CDR1 as SGHTA and CDR2 as FQGNSA. This CDR3 is 16 amino acids long. The CDR3 sequence: CASSLARGGTGNTIYF. The CDR3 nucleotides are TGTGCCAGCAGCTTAGCGCGGGGGGGGACTGGAAACACCATATATTTT.

The chain combines TRBV7-7 with TRBJ2-3, with D tentatively TRBD2 (6 bases). CDR3 length equals 15 residues. Trimming stripped 1 base from V and 0 bases from J, with 8 bases between. Per germline, CDR1 SSHAT and CDR2 FNYEAQ (reference sequence). CDR3 DNA sequence: TGTGCCAGCAGCTTAGGGAGGGGTAGCACAGATACGCAGTATTTT. Translated, it gives CASSLGRGSTDTQYF.

Note on this clone: A read error may produce the germline difference seen at one junction end. This CDR3 reads CASSLDSRGGTSF. For the CDR3, the DNA is TGTGCCAGCAGCTTAGATTCGAGGGGAGGGACTAGCTTC. The V gene is TRBV7-2, the J gene TRBJ2-7, with 8 nucleotides matching TRBD2. The germline gives CDR1 SGHTA, CDR2 FQGNSA. This CDR3 is built from 13 residues.

The CDR3: CASKTETGISYEQYF. In nucleotides, the CDR3 is TGCGCCAGCAAGACGGAGACAGGGATCTCCTACGAGCAGTACTTC. This chain links TRBV5-1 with TRBJ2-7, with TRBD1 identical over 7 bases. Germline CDR1 reads SGHRS; CDR2 reads YFSETQ. The CDR3 spans 15 residues. The ends lost 6 bases at V and 0 bases at J; junction bases unmatched: 9.

The CDR3 is CAISPTTSGRADYNEQFF. The CDR3 DNA reads TGTGCCATCAGTCCCACTACTAGCGGGAGGGCCGATTACAATGAGCAGTTCTTC. This chain links TRBV10-3 with TRBJ2-1, with 13 positions matching TRBD2. The trim removed 5 bases at V and 4 bases at J, leaving 11 bases unmatched. This CDR3 comprises 18 residues. The germline CDR1 and CDR2 sequences are ENHRY and SYGVKD.

The sample holds one count of this clone. The genes are TRBV9 and TRBJ2-5, with D possibly matching TRBD1 (6 bases). This CDR3 is 16 amino acids long. Germline CDR1 SGDLS, CDR2 YYNGEE. V was clipped by 3 bases and J by 5 bases, with 20 bases between them. DNA for the CDR3: TGTGCCAGCAGCGGATTACAGGGTTCGGCCCCCGAGACCCAGTACTTC. Protein product: CASSGLQGSAPETQYF.

The V gene is TRBV11-2, the J gene TRBJ2-1, with a possible D match to TRBD2 (5 bases). CDR1 is SGHAT and CDR2 is FQNNGV in the germline V gene. The CDR3 covers 13 residues. Trimming took off 4 bases at V and 4 bases at J, with 8 bases between the two ends. This CDR3 reads CASSSRGYNEQFF. CDR3 DNA sequence: TGTGCCAGCAGCTCCCGAGGGTACAATGAGCAGTTCTTC.

V gene TRBV18 combines with J gene TRBJ1-1; D uncertain. The ends were cut back, 6 bases at V and 1 base at J, with 15 bases in the middle. The CDR3 has 15 residues. Germline CDR1 KGHSH, CDR2 LQKENI. The CDR3 bases are TGTGCCAGCTCCCCTAGAGAAGGCCCGAACACTGAAGCTTTCTTT. Encoded protein: CASSPREGPNTEAFF.

This chain links TRBV27 with TRBJ2-7, with D uncertain. Per germline, CDR1 MNHEY and CDR2 SMNVEV (reference sequence). CDR3 length: 15 amino acids. V was clipped by 4 bases and J by 3 bases, with 16 bases between them. The DNA for the CDR3 is TGTGCCAGCAGTTACTCAAGCGAGCCTGTCTACGAGCAGTACTTC. Protein sequence: CASSYSSEPVYEQYF.

V and J are TRBV5-4 and TRBJ1-2; TRBD1 is a possible D gene (6 bases). The germline V and J ends were trimmed by 4 bases and 3 bases, with 16 bases remaining between them. This CDR3 has 15 amino acids. Per the germline V gene, CDR1 is SGHNT and CDR2 is YYREEE (reference sequence). The CDR3 loop is CASSLGWGQDYGYTF. The CDR3 DNA reads as TGTGCCAGCAGCCTCGGGTGGGGGCAGGACTATGGCTACACCTTC. The whole variable domain, filled in from reference TRBV5-4 and TRBJ1-2, reads ETGVTQSPTHLIKTRGQQVTLRCSSQSGHNTVSWYQQALGQGPQFIFQYYREEENGRGNFPPRFSGLQFPNYSSELNVNALELDDSALYLCASSLGWGQDYGYTFGSGTRLTVV.

This chain connects TRBV10-3 to TRBJ1-2; TRBD1 aligns across 7 bases. The germline gives CDR1 ENHRY, CDR2 SYGVKD. The CDR3 runs 12 residues. The trim removed 8 bases at V and 7 bases at J, leaving 7 bases unmatched. CDR3 in DNA: TGTGCCATCTCCCGGGACAGCTGTGGCTACACCTTC. Translation: CAISRDSCGYTF.

The chain recombines TRBV11-3 with TRBJ2-3; TRBD2 matches 8 bases. The CDR3 is 14 residues long. Germline loops: CDR1 SGHNT, CDR2 YENEEA. The V gene end was trimmed by 3 bases and the J gene end by 5 bases; junction bases not matched to a gene: 4. The CDR3 protein is CASSLGLAGDTQYF. The CDR3, as DNA: TGTGCCAGCAGCTTGGGGCTAGCGGGAGATACGCAGTATTTT.

The V call is TRBV14, the J call TRBJ2-3; TRBD2 matches at 10 bases. In germline, CDR1 is SGHDN, CDR2 FVKESK. The CDR3 covers 16 residues. Trimming at V came to 4 bases and at J to 2 bases, leaving 6 bases not matched to a gene. CDR3 DNA: TGTGCCAGCAGCCCCTTAGCGGGGGGAACCACAGATACGCAGTATTTT. Its translation: CASSPLAGGTTDTQYF.

The genes are TRBV7-8 and TRBJ2-7; 9 nucleotides match TRBD1. Germline CDR1 and CDR2: SGHVS and FQNEAQ. With 0 bases clipped from V and 8 bases from J, the junction kept 11 bases outside the gene matches. The CDR3 consists of 16 residues. This chain's CDR3 is CASSLATGGQGTQQYF. The DNA for the CDR3 is TGTGCCAGCAGCTTAGCGACGGGGGGACAGGGAACTCAGCAGTACTTC.

J is TRBJ1-6 and V is TRBV6-1; TRBD1 matches at 9 bases. The CDR3 sequence is 15 residues long. Trimming at V came to 8 bases and at J to 8 bases, leaving 10 bases not matched to a gene. Germline CDR1 is MNHNS and CDR2 is SASEGT. CDR3 amino acids: CASGGQGLGDSPLHF. CDR3 bases: TGTGCCAGCGGAGGACAGGGGCTGGGGGATTCACCCCTCCACTTT.

The chain is built from TRBV10-3 and TRBJ1-1, with a possible D match to TRBD1 (6 bases). V was cut by 6 bases and J by 1 base, with 15 bases left in between. The germline V gene encodes CDR1 ENHRY and CDR2 SYGVKD. This CDR3 is built from 15 residues. The CDR3 region is CAIRDQGRTNTEAFF. The CDR3 coding sequence is TGTGCCATCAGGGATCAGGGGCGTACGAACACTGAAGCTTTCTTT.

The chain has TRBV28 and TRBJ1-5; TRBD1 matches at 9 bases. CDR1 is MDHEN and CDR2 is SYDVKM in the germline V gene. CDR3 length: 14 residues. Unmatched junction bases numbered 6, after V lost 7 bases and J lost 5 bases. CDR3 bases: TGTGCCAGCAACTCGGGACAGGGAGATCAGCCCCAGCATTTT. Its translation: CASNSGQGDQPQHF.

The chain carries TRBV4-1 and TRBJ1-4, with TRBD1 matching over 7 bases. The CDR3 runs to 15 residues. The ends lost 2 bases at V and 5 bases at J; junction bases unmatched: 5. Looked up from germline, CDR1 is MGHRA and CDR2 is YSYEKL. The CDR3 DNA is TGCGCCAGCAGCCAACTGGGACAGAAGAATGAAAAACTGTTTTTT. The encoded protein is CASSQLGQKNEKLFF.

This sequence joins TRBV7-2 and TRBJ2-1, with TRBD2 matching over 12 bases. In germline, CDR1 is SGHTA, CDR2 FQGNSA. With 2 bases clipped from V and 8 bases from J, the junction kept 7 bases outside the gene matches. The CDR3 has 16 residues. The CDR3 sequence: CASSLRTSGVIDEQFF. In DNA form, the CDR3 reads TGTGCCAGCAGCTTAAGGACTAGCGGGGTTATCGATGAGCAGTTCTTC.

This sequence joins TRBV19 and TRBJ2-5, with TRBD2 matching over 10 bases. The germline gives CDR1 LNHDA, CDR2 SQIVND (reference sequence). V lost 7 bases and J lost 4; bases outside the gene matches: 6. The CDR3 extends over 14 amino acids. The CDR3 is CASTTSGAGETQYF. In DNA, the CDR3 is TGTGCCAGTACCACTAGCGGGGCCGGAGAGACCCAGTACTTC. Supplemented by reference TRBV19 and TRBJ2-5, the full variable domain reads DGGITQSPKYLFRKEGQNVTLSCEQNLNHDAMYWYRQDPGQGLRLIYYSQIVNDFQKGDIAEGYSVSREKKESFPLTVTSAQKNPTAFYLCASTTSGAGETQYFGPGTRLLVL.